This is a list of T cell receptor beta chains from one sample in a study of cytomegalovirus exposure and HLA in healthy donors. Assay: immunoSEQ multiplex PCR; the TCRdb copy retains only in-frame clones and omits some. The table lists under 200,000 clones, around 80% of them singletons, with around 4.1% in the top ten. The sequencing sample was made of PBMCs. These TCRs come from a woman in her 50s in good health and CMV-seropositive. Each CDR3 is given with its conserved first and last residue. Fields, in order: clone size, J gene, D gene, V gene, CDR3 DNA, CDR3 protein. A D gene is named only where the DNA matches it firmly. The size of a clone is reported for some rows only, either as once, few or many, or as a class for expanded clones.

size: once
J: TRBJ2-1
D: NA
V: TRBV11-2
DNA: TGTGCCAGCAGCTTATTCGGGGAAAGCTCCTACAATGAGCAGTTCTTC
CDR3: CASSLFGESSYNEQFF

size: NA
J: TRBJ2-1
D: TRBD2
V: TRBV5-1
DNA: TGCGCCAGCAGCCCTCCGGGCGGGAGGGGGCAGTTCTTC
CDR3: CASSPPGGRGQFF

size: NA
J: TRBJ2-3
D: NA
V: TRBV19
DNA: TGTGCCAGTACGAGTGATGTTACGCAGTATTTT
CDR3: CASTSDVTQYF

size: NA
J: TRBJ1-6
D: TRBD1
V: TRBV28
DNA: TGTGCCAGCAGCCTCTTAACAGGGGATAATTCACCCCTCCACTTT
CDR3: CASSLLTGDNSPLHF

size: NA
J: TRBJ2-1
D: TRBD1
V: TRBV15
DNA: TGTGCCACCAGCCACTACGAGACAGGGCCCAATGAGCAGTTCTTC
CDR3: CATSHYETGPNEQFF

size: NA
J: TRBJ2-3
D: TRBD2
V: TRBV6-1
DNA: TGTGCCAGCAGCCGGACTAGCGGGAGCCCAGATACGCAGTATTTT
CDR3: CASSRTSGSPDTQYF

size: NA
J: TRBJ2-6
D: NA
V: TRBV9
DNA: TGTGCCAGCAGCGCCCAGGGGCGGGCGAGCTCTGGGGCCAACGTCCTGACTTTC
CDR3: CASSAQGRASSGANVLTF

size: NA
J: TRBJ2-3
D: TRBD2
V: TRBV7-7
DNA: TGTGCTAGCAGCTTAGCACCAGGACTAGGGGCGGCAGATACGCAGTATTTT
CDR3: CASSLAPGLGAADTQYF

size: NA
J: TRBJ2-5
D: NA
V: TRBV5-4
DNA: TGTGCCAGCAGCCATCAGGCAACCCAAGAGACCCAGTACTTC
CDR3: CASSHQATQETQYF

size: NA
J: TRBJ2-1
D: TRBD2
V: TRBV10-3
DNA: TGTGCCATCAGTGACGGACTAGCGGGAGGCAGCTCCTACAATGAGCAGTTCTTC
CDR3: CAISDGLAGGSSYNEQFF

size: NA
J: TRBJ1-2
D: TRBD1
V: TRBV30
DNA: TGTGCAAACATCAGACAGGGGCTTAACTATGGCTACACCTTC
CDR3: CANIRQGLNYGYTF

size: few
J: TRBJ2-2
D: TRBD2
V: TRBV6-1
DNA: TGTGCCAGTAGCTTAGCGGGGGCAACCGGGGAGCTGTTTTTT
CDR3: CASSLAGATGELFF

size: NA
J: TRBJ2-6
D: NA
V: TRBV28
DNA: TGTGCCAGCAGCCTCGGACTTAACAACGTCCTGACTTTC
CDR3: CASSLGLNNVLTF

size: NA
J: TRBJ1-2
D: NA
V: TRBV9
DNA: TGTGCCAGCAGCGTACACTTCTCGGGTAACTATGGCTACACCTTC
CDR3: CASSVHFSGNYGYTF

size: NA
J: TRBJ2-1
D: TRBD2
V: TRBV28
DNA: TGTGCCAGCAGTCGGACTAGCGGGAGATATGAGCAGTTCTTC
CDR3: CASSRTSGRYEQFF

size: few
J: TRBJ2-5
D: TRBD2
V: TRBV7-9
DNA: TGTTCCAGCAGCTTACCGCTAGCGGGGGGAGAGACCCAGTACTTC
CDR3: CSSSLPLAGGETQYF

size: NA
J: TRBJ2-7
D: TRBD1
V: TRBV28
DNA: TGTGCCAGCAAGGACAGGGGTAAATACGGGCAGTACTTC
CDR3: CASKDRGKYGQYF

size: NA
J: TRBJ2-1
D: TRBD2
V: TRBV27
DNA: TGTGCCAGCAGCCGTGGACTAGCGGGGGCCGACCTCTACAATGAGCAGTTCTTC
CDR3: CASSRGLAGADLYNEQFF

size: NA
J: TRBJ2-3
D: TRBD2
V: TRBV7-2
DNA: TGTGCCAGCAAATCGGGGGGTACGCAGTATTTT
CDR3: CASKSGGTQYF

size: NA
J: TRBJ1-1
D: TRBD1
V: TRBV6-5
DNA: TGTGCCAGCAGTTCCACCGGGACAGGGAGAACTTTCTTT
CDR3: CASSSTGTGRTFF

size: once
J: TRBJ1-1
D: NA
V: TRBV19
DNA: TGTGCCAGTAGGGAGAGCGGGACGCTCTATGAAGCTTTCTTT
CDR3: CASRESGTLYEAFF

size: few
J: TRBJ1-1
D: NA
V: TRBV27
DNA: TGTGCCAGCAGTTTGGGGACATCGAACACTGAAGCTTTCTTT
CDR3: CASSLGTSNTEAFF

size: NA
J: TRBJ1-1
D: TRBD1
V: TRBV6-1
DNA: TGTGCCAGCAGATCGACAGGGTCGGGCACTGAAGCTTTCTTT
CDR3: CASRSTGSGTEAFF

size: NA
J: TRBJ2-3
D: NA
V: TRBV5-8
DNA: TGTGCCAGCGGACAAAAGGCAGATACGCAGTATTTT
CDR3: CASGQKADTQYF

size: NA
J: TRBJ1-1
D: TRBD1
V: TRBV5-1
DNA: TGCGCCAGCAGCATAGCCGGGACAGGGGCCTCCGAAGCTTTCTTT
CDR3: CASSIAGTGASEAFF

size: NA
J: TRBJ1-2
D: NA
V: TRBV15
DNA: TGTGCCACCAGCCCAGGGTATGGCTACACCTTC
CDR3: CATSPGYGYTF

size: NA
J: TRBJ1-5
D: NA
V: TRBV28
DNA: TGTGCCAGCCACTATCAGCCCCAGCATTTT
CDR3: CASHYQPQHF

size: few
J: TRBJ2-7
D: NA
V: TRBV5-1
DNA: TGCGCCAGCAGCTTGAGCGCCGGCGAGCAGTACTTC
CDR3: CASSLSAGEQYF

size: NA
J: TRBJ2-1
D: NA
V: TRBV1
DNA: TGCACCAGCAGCCAAGATTGGACTATCCGCTCCTACAATGAGCAGTTCTTC
CDR3: CTSSQDWTIRSYNEQFF

size: NA
J: TRBJ2-7
D: TRBD1
V: TRBV7-2
DNA: TGTGCCAGCAGCTTAGCTTTGGCAGGACAGGGGCTAGGCGAGCAGTACTTC
CDR3: CASSLALAGQGLGEQYF

size: NA
J: TRBJ2-7
D: TRBD2
V: TRBV5-6
DNA: TGTGCCAGCAGCTTTGGCGGGAGGGCCTCCGAGCAGTACTTC
CDR3: CASSFGGRASEQYF

size: many
J: TRBJ2-3
D: NA
V: TRBV7-9
DNA: TGTGCCAGCACCCCTCGGGAGCAGTATTTT
CDR3: CASTPREQYF

size: NA
J: TRBJ2-6
D: TRBD1
V: TRBV5-4
DNA: TGTGCCAGCAGCTCCCCGGGACAGGGGGCGCGGGGGGCCAACGTCCTGACTTTC
CDR3: CASSSPGQGARGANVLTF

size: NA
J: TRBJ1-1
D: TRBD1
V: TRBV18
DNA: TGTGCCAGCTCACCTCGGACAGGGGATGGCACTGAAGCTTTCTTT
CDR3: CASSPRTGDGTEAFF

size: NA
J: TRBJ2-7
D: TRBD2
V: TRBV7-9
DNA: TGTGCCAGCAGCCCCTGGACTAGCGGGAGGGCGCTTCCCTACGAGCAGTACTTC
CDR3: CASSPWTSGRALPYEQYF

size: NA
J: TRBJ1-2
D: NA
V: TRBV28
DNA: TGTGCCAGCAGTTCGAAGGGCACAGGGTTCGCCAACTATGGCTACACCTTC
CDR3: CASSSKGTGFANYGYTF

size: NA
J: TRBJ2-3
D: NA
V: TRBV5-1
DNA: TGCGCCAGCAGCTCAGGTAGCGGCTACACAGATACGCAGTATTTT
CDR3: CASSSGSGYTDTQYF